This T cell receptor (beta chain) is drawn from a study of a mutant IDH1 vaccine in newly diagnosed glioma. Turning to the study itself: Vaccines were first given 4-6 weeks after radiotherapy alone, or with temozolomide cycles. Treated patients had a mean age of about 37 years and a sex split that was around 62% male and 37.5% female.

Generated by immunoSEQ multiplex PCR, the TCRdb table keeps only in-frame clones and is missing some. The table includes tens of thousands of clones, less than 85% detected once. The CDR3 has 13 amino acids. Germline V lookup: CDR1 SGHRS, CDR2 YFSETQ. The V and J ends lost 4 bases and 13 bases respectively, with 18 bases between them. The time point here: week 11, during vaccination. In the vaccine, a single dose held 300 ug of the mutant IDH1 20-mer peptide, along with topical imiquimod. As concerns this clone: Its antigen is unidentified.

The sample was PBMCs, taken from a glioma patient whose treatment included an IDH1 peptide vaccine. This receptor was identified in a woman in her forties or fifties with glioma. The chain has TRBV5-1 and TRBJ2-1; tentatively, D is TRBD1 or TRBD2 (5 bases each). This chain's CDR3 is CASSVAGTSNQFF. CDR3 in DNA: TGCGCCAGCAGCGTCGCCGGGACCAGCAATCAGTTCTTC.